These 27 T cell receptor beta chains were sequenced from one sample in a study of T cells after posttransplantation cyclophosphamide. Assay: immunoSEQ multiplex PCR; the TCRdb copy retains only in-frame clones and omits some. The sample lists 20,000 to 25,000 clones, roughly 70% seen once, with about 0.71% in the top ten. The specimen was memory CD4+ T cells sorted from PBMCs. The receptors originated from a woman in her sixties or seventies in good health, CMV-negative, and a related stem cell transplant donor.

The CDR3 DNA reads TGTGCCAGTAAAAAAGCGGGAGATCTCAATGAGCAGTTCTTC. This codes for CASKKAGDLNEQFF. The chain recombines TRBV2 with TRBJ2-1; TRBD2 matches at 8 bases. J gave up 6 bases and V 9 bases, and 10 bases lay outside the gene matches. Germline assignment: CDR1 SNHLY and CDR2 FYNNEI. The CDR3 has 14 amino acids.

This clone was seen a single time. CDR3: CATSRVLELGLVEQFF. Here the CDR3 DNA reads TGTGCCACCAGCAGAGTCTTGGAGTTAGGCTTGGTTGAGCAGTTCTTC. The rearrangement links TRBV15 to TRBJ2-1; D unresolved. Germline V gene sequence: CDR1 LNHNV, CDR2 YYDKDF (reference sequence). This CDR3 region has 16 residues. V dropped 1 base and J dropped 9 bases, with 19 bases sitting between them.

This clone showed up just a few times. The chain has TRBV27 and TRBJ2-7; 15 nucleotides align to TRBD2. Germline V lookup: CDR1 MNHEY, CDR2 SMNVEV (reference sequence). This CDR3 contains 16 residues. With V trimmed by 4 bases and J by 5 bases, 6 bases remained unmatched. The CDR3, as DNA: TGTGCCAGCAGTTCGGGACTAGCGGGGGGCGTCCACGAGCAGTACTTC. Translated, it gives CASSSGLAGGVHEQYF.

The V call is TRBV28, the J call TRBJ2-1; D may be TRBD1 (5 bases). The V gene lost 7 bases and the J gene lost 13 bases, with 14 bases spanning the gap. Germline V gene sequence: CDR1 MDHEN, CDR2 SYDVKM. The CDR3 is 11 residues long. The CDR3 loop is CASTLGREQFF. The CDR3 DNA sequence: TGTGCCAGCACCTTGGGCAGGGAACAGTTCTTC.

The V and J genes are TRBV28 and TRBJ1-5; unclear D gene. Germline V gene data show CDR1 as MDHEN and CDR2 as SYDVKM. V was clipped by 6 bases and J by 0 bases, with 6 bases between them. The CDR3 is made up of 13 amino acids. CDR3 DNA sequence: TGTGCCAGCAGGAGTACTAGCAATCAGCCCCAGCATTTT. Translating gives CASRSTSNQPQHF.

The chain couples TRBV18 to TRBJ2-5; D may be TRBD1 (5 bases). The CDR3 extends over 14 amino acids. V lost 3 bases to trimming and J lost 2 bases, with 10 bases between them. CDR1 is KGHSH, CDR2 LQKENI, per germline. The CDR3 DNA sequence: TGTGCCAGCTCACCTTTTGACAGACAAGAGACCCAGTACTTC. It is translated as CASSPFDRQETQYF.

The rearrangement links TRBV6-5 to TRBJ1-4; 8 nucleotides match TRBD1. The trim removed 4 bases at V and 5 bases at J, leaving 9 bases unmatched. The germline V gene has CDR1 MNHEY and CDR2 SVGAGI. This CDR3 is 16 amino acids long. The CDR3 nucleotides are TGTGCCAGCAGTTTCGAATACAGGGGGGGGAATGAAAAACTGTTTTTT. Translated: CASSFEYRGGNEKLFF.

The chain employs TRBV7-3 and TRBJ2-3, with 10 bases fitting TRBD1. The CDR3 spans 18 residues. With V trimmed by 1 base and J by 5 bases, 12 bases remained unmatched. Germline CDR1 reads SGHTA; CDR2 reads FQGTGA. The chain's CDR3 is CASSLSSRTGGGGDTQYF. CDR3 sequence (DNA): TGTGCCAGCAGCTTAAGTTCCCGGACAGGGGGAGGGGGAGATACGCAGTATTTT.

In regard to this clone: One end of the junction does not line up with germline, which may come from a read error. The rearrangement joins TRBV7-7 to TRBJ1-1, with D maybe TRBD1 (5 bases). The length of the CDR3 is 14 residues. The germline V gene encodes CDR1 SSHAT and CDR2 FNYEAQ (reference sequence). The CDR3 DNA sequence: TGTGCTAGCAGCCCCCTGGGGGGGGGCACTGAAGCTTTCTTT. Translated, it gives CASSPLGGGTEAFF. Variable domain in full (rest from reference TRBV7-7 and TRBJ1-1): GAGVSQSPRYKVTKRGQDVTLRCDPISSHATLYWYQQALGQGPEFLTYFNYEAQPDKSGLPSDRFSAERPEGSISTLTIQRTEQRDSAMYRCASSPLGGGTEAFFGQGTRLTVV.

V is TRBV5-1 and J is TRBJ2-7; D perhaps matches TRBD2 (6 bases). The germline gives CDR1 SGHRS, CDR2 YFSETQ. The CDR3 length is 16 residues. Deletions cut 3 bases from V and 7 bases from J, with 23 bases between. This CDR3 reads CASSSNPGAPSSEQYF. The CDR3 DNA sequence: TGCGCCAGCAGCTCGAACCCGGGAGCCCCGAGTAGTGAGCAGTACTTC.

This chain joins TRBV25-1 and TRBJ2-7; TRBD1 matches at 10 bases. V shed 4 bases and J 12 bases; nucleotides not matched to a gene: 3. Germline V gives CDR1 MGHDK, CDR2 SYGVNS. This CDR3 contains 11 residues. As DNA, the CDR3 is TGTGCCAGCAGTGGTGGACAGGGGGTGTACTTC. It translates to CASSGGQGVYF.

The gene calls are TRBV4-1 and TRBJ2-7; 12 nucleotides align to TRBD2. CDR1 MGHRA and CDR2 YSYEKL come from the germline V gene. The CDR3 covers 18 residues. After removal of 0 bases from V and 6 bases from J, the junction contained 12 bases not matched to a gene. Here the CDR3 reads CASSQDYRTSGMRGEQYF. The CDR3, as DNA: TGCGCCAGCAGCCAAGATTACCGGACTAGCGGGATGCGGGGCGAGCAGTACTTC.

This sequence joins TRBV28 and TRBJ1-1; perhaps TRBD1 as D (5 bases). V was cut by 2 bases and J by 5 bases, with 12 bases left in between. Germline V gene sequence: CDR1 MDHEN, CDR2 SYDVKM. The CDR3 contains 14 residues. The CDR3 nucleotides read TGTGCCAGCAGTTTAGTGGGTCGGGGGACTGAAGCTTTCTTT. It translates to CASSLVGRGTEAFF.

The CDR3 sequence: CASSYSGLGSYNEQFF. CDR3 in DNA: TGTGCCAGCAGTTACTCTGGACTAGGCTCCTACAATGAGCAGTTCTTC. The gene calls are TRBV6-5 and TRBJ2-1, with 7 bases fitting TRBD2. Germline V gives CDR1 MNHEY, CDR2 SVGAGI. The J segment lost 0 bases and the V segment lost 0 bases, leaving 2 bases of the junction unmatched. This CDR3 comprises 16 residues.

The gene calls are TRBV2 and TRBJ2-4, with a possible D match to TRBD2 (7 bases). The germline gives CDR1 SNHLY, CDR2 FYNNEI. V lost 6 bases, J lost 3 bases, and 15 bases lay in between. The CDR3 spans 15 residues. The CDR3 coding sequence is TGTGCCAGCAGGGAGGTGGGAGGGGGCAAAAACATTCAGTACTTC. This sequence encodes CASREVGGGKNIQYF.

The J gene is TRBJ2-7, the V gene TRBV9; maybe TRBD1 (6 bases). V lost 1 base, J lost 5 bases, and 10 bases lay in between. The CDR3 runs to 13 residues. Germline CDR1 SGDLS, CDR2 YYNGEE. CDR3 sequence: CASSVNRDHEQYF. For the CDR3, the DNA is TGTGCCAGCAGCGTAAACAGGGACCACGAGCAGTACTTC.

The genes are TRBV28 and TRBJ1-2; 8 nucleotides align to TRBD1. CDR1 and CDR2 from the germline V gene are MDHEN and SYDVKM. The J segment lost 8 bases and the V segment lost 2 bases, leaving 4 bases of the junction unmatched. The CDR3 length is 13 residues. The CDR3 nucleotides are TGTGCCAGCAGTTTAGGACAGGGAGGCGGCTACACCTTC. The encoded protein is CASSLGQGGGYTF.

The chain's CDR3 is CASSPHPGDEQYF. CDR3 nucleotide sequence: TGTGCCAGCTCACCGCACCCGGGGGACGAGCAGTACTTC. The V and J genes are TRBV18 and TRBJ2-7; TRBD2 is a possible D gene (6 bases). CDR3 length: 13 residues. V lost 3 bases and J 5 bases, leaving 11 bases between the germline ends. Germline V gene lookup returns CDR1 KGHSH and CDR2 LQKENI. The full variable domain, in which reference TRBV18 and TRBJ2-7 provide the parts outside the CDR3, is NAGVMQNPRHLVRRRGQEARLRCSPMKGHSHVYWYRQLPEEGLKFMVYLQKENIIDESGMPKERFSAEFPKEGPSILRIQQVVRGDSAAYFCASSPHPGDEQYFGPGTRLTVT.

V usage is TRBV5-4 and J usage is TRBJ1-2; 7 nucleotides align to TRBD1. J gave up 5 bases and V 0 bases, and 4 bases lay outside the gene matches. The length of the CDR3 is 14 residues. From germline, CDR1 is SGHNT and CDR2 YYREEE (reference sequence). This CDR3 is CASSLGSTGYGYTF. CDR3 coding DNA: TGTGCCAGCAGCTTGGGATCGACAGGGTATGGCTACACCTTC.

The rearrangement uses TRBV10-3 and TRBJ2-1, with 9 bases fitting TRBD2. The J segment lost 7 bases and the V segment lost 3 bases, leaving 13 bases of the junction unmatched. CDR3 length: 17 residues. Looked up from germline, CDR1 is ENHRY and CDR2 is SYGVKD. CDR3 DNA: TGTGCCATCAGTGAAGGGCGGGAGGGGAGTAGTAGGAATGAGCAGTTCTTC. Amino acid sequence: CAISEGREGSSRNEQFF.

This chain uses TRBV18 with TRBJ2-1; 8 bases match TRBD2. This CDR3 region has 17 residues. The V segment lost 6 bases and the J segment 6 bases; nucleotides outside the gene matches: 16. CDR1 KGHSH and CDR2 LQKENI come from the germline V gene. CDR3 sequence reads: CASSPGPSGGSSNEQFF. The DNA of the CDR3 is TGTGCCAGCTCTCCCGGCCCATCGGGGGGGAGTAGCAATGAGCAGTTCTTC.

This chain links TRBV7-3 with TRBJ2-1; D uncertain. CDR1 SGHTA and CDR2 FQGTGA come from the germline V gene. This CDR3 contains 12 residues. V dropped 2 bases and J dropped 6 bases, with 5 bases sitting between them. The CDR3: CASSLSGNEQFF. CDR3 sequence (DNA): TGTGCCAGCAGCTTATCCGGCAATGAGCAGTTCTTC.

This clone was recorded once. The chain uses TRBV9 and TRBJ1-3, with D hard to call. CDR1 is SGDLS, CDR2 YYNGEE, per germline. Trimming removed 4 bases from V and 9 bases from J, with 8 bases in between. There are 11 residues in the CDR3. CDR3 nucleotide sequence: TGTGCCAGCAGCAGCCTCTCCACCATATATTTT. This translates into CASSSLSTIYF.

This chain links TRBV12-2 with TRBJ2-3; TRBD2 reflects the table's D call only, with no check against the DNA. TRBV12-2 is a documented pseudogene. This CDR3 has 16 amino acids. The DNA for the CDR3 is TGTGCAAGTCGCGGTAGCGGGGGGGGTAGCACAGATACGCAGTATTTT. Its translation is CASRGSGGGSTDTQYF.

This sequence joins TRBV6-4 and TRBJ2-4; D possibly corresponds to TRBD2 (6 bases). The ends were cut back, 7 bases at V and 0 bases at J, with 10 bases in the middle. Germline V gives CDR1 MRHNA, CDR2 SNTAGT. This CDR3 contains 14 residues. This CDR3 is CASTPTRAKNIQYF. For the CDR3, the DNA is TGTGCCAGCACCCCGACTAGAGCCAAAAACATTCAGTACTTC.

The V call is TRBV7-2, the J call TRBJ2-7; TRBD2 matches at 12 bases. The germline V gene has CDR1 SGHTA and CDR2 FQGNSA. This CDR3 is built from 15 residues. V shed 5 bases, J shed 4 bases, and the junction held 6 bases outside the gene matches. The CDR3 sequence is CASSPSGRGGYEQYF. The CDR3 region has the DNA TGTGCCAGCAGCCCTAGCGGGAGGGGCGGGTACGAGCAGTACTTC. Full variable domain (remainder filled in from reference TRBV7-2 and TRBJ2-7): GAGVSQSPSNKVTEKGKDVELRCDPISGHTALYWYRQSLGQGLEFLIYFQGNSAPDKSGLPSDRFSAERTGGSVSTLTIQRTQQEDSAVYLCASSPSGRGGYEQYFGPGTRLTVT.

The J gene is TRBJ1-1, the V gene TRBV11-2, with TRBD1 matching over 9 bases. V lost 4 bases to trimming and J lost 3 bases; unmatched junction nucleotides: 0. This CDR3 contains 13 residues. Per germline, CDR1 SGHAT and CDR2 FQNNGV. The CDR3 here is CASSWTGDTEAFF. CDR3 bases: TGTGCCAGCAGCTGGACAGGGGACACTGAAGCTTTCTTT.